The clone carrying this T cell receptor (beta chain) has just a few counts. Antigen specificity is unknown. The data were taken from a study of blood T cells in healthy people across ages. Then a second PCR, running roughly 7 to 11 cycles, was carried out with a sample-barcoded 5' primer and a J-beta primer mix. A template-switch adaptor that had 12 random nucleotides put a tag on each cDNA molecule. From the 5' RACE reads, TCRdb called clonotypes with MiXCR, one entry per CDR3 protein. The sample records roughly 800,000 distinct CDR3 sequences, roughly 60% being singletons. Per the germline V gene, CDR1 is SGHTA and CDR2 is FQGNSA. Unmatched junction bases numbered 9, after V lost 7 bases and J lost 3 bases. This CDR3 is 15 amino acids long. Study-wide points: The CMV status of each donor remained undetermined, and this could have confounded shifts in expanded clonotypes. Unsorted PBMCs ruled out conclusive naive versus antigen-experienced comparison.

The rearrangement joins TRBV7-2 to TRBJ2-5; 9 bases match TRBD2. This clonotype was obtained from a young man in good health. Sequencing was performed on blood. CDR3 region: CASTVWASGEETQYF. CDR3 nucleotide sequence: TGTGCCAGCACGGTATGGGCTAGCGGGGAAGAGACCCAGTACTTC.